This T cell receptor (beta chain) was identified during a study of shared clonotypes between healthy human individuals. On the study more broadly: A couple of female and three male donors aged 18 to 49 were enrolled.

Genomic DNA from each subset was divided evenly over several immunoSEQ plates. TCRdb's copy holds only in-frame clones and misses some; the assay was immunoSEQ multiplex PCR. The data contain 800,000 or so clones, 96% of them seen just once; the ten biggest clones take up less than 0.3%. Germline V gene lookup returns CDR1 SGHRS and CDR2 YFSETQ. The CDR3 is 14 residues long. The V gene end was trimmed by 4 bases and the J gene end by 3 bases; junction bases not matched to a gene: 7. The naive CD8 fraction comprised CD45RO-negative cells positively selected for CCR7 and excluded terminally differentiated effector memory CD45RA+ cells. Healthy adults negative for HIV, lacking recent acute infections or vaccinations, served as donors. This clone showed up just once.

V gene TRBV5-1 combines with J gene TRBJ2-7, with 7 bases aligning to TRBD1. The sequenced sample was naive CD8+ T cells sorted from blood. The TCR sequence derives from a man younger than 45 in good health. The DNA of the CDR3 is TGCGCCAGCAGCGCAGGACAGGCTATCTACGAGCAGTACTTC. Protein sequence: CASSAGQAIYEQYF. The full variable domain, its missing parts supplied by reference TRBV5-1 and TRBJ2-7, is KAGVTQTPRYLIKTRGQQVTLSCSPISGHRSVSWYQQTPGQGLQFLFEYFSETQRNKGNFPGRFSGRQFSNSRSEMNVSTLELGDSALYLCASSAGQAIYEQYFGPGTRLTVT.